This T cell receptor (beta chain) comes out of a study of OX40 agonist ivuxolimab in advanced cancers. This CDR3 has 12 amino acids. CDR1 MNHEY and CDR2 SMNVEV come from the germline V gene (reference sequence). Trimming at V came to 3 bases and at J to 6 bases, leaving 1 base not matched to a gene. Here immunoSEQ multiplex PCR was the method, and the copy in TCRdb shows in-frame clones only, minus some. The data contain approximately 40,000 clones, around 89% of them singletons. The V and J genes are TRBV27 and TRBJ2-7; TRBD1 aligns across 8 bases. The sequence was obtained from an adult with an advanced solid tumor such as melanoma, head and neck, liver or kidney cancer. Sequences were derived from CD4+ or CD8+ T cells sorted from blood, sampled in a trial of the OX40 agonist ivuxolimab. CDR3 loop: CASSFTGGEQYF. In DNA form, the CDR3 reads TGTGCCAGCAGTTTTACAGGGGGCGAGCAGTACTTC.